These T cell receptor beta chains were read from a single sample in a study of blood T cell repertoires in COVID-19. TCRdb's table, derived via immunoSEQ multiplex PCR, lists solely in-frame clones and lacks some. The table includes fewer than 200,000 clones, about 88% detected once. The sequencing sample was made of peripheral blood. Every receptor here comes from a man between 18 and 35 years old who had recovered from COVID-19. The CDR3 runs from the conserved cysteine through the conserved F or W.

V gene	CDR3 length	J gene	CDR3 protein
TRBV30	15	TRBJ1-5	CAWSVNRGVRQPQHF
TRBV19	13	TRBJ2-2	CATQAGVVGELFF
TRBV7-8	15	TRBJ2-7	CASSSYRGERGEQYF
TRBV15	16	TRBJ1-4	CATSRDYPATNEKLFF
TRBV2	14	TRBJ2-7	CASRASGTGGEQYF
TRBV29-1	15	TRBJ2-1	CSGAVLPGGVNEQFF
TRBV5-1	13	TRBJ2-1	CASSLAGGNEQFF
TRBV3-1/TRBV3-2	16	TRBJ2-2	CASSPLAGVSTGELFF
TRBV5-4	14	TRBJ2-2	CASSLEVGAGELFF
TRBV7-9	16	TRBJ1-5	CASSLSGGDWTQPQHF
TRBV4-1	16	TRBJ2-1	CASSAESRREGNEQFF
TRBV6-5	13	TRBJ1-2	CASSYRDTYGYTF
TRBV5-4	15	TRBJ2-3	CASSPTSASTDTQYF
TRBV7-6	12	TRBJ2-1	CASSLLRGSEFF
TRBV11-2	15	TRBJ2-5	CASSLDGLLYETQYF
TRBV12-3/TRBV12-4	13	TRBJ1-2	CASSARQGKGYTF
TRBV5-1	16	TRBJ2-2	CASSLAGIVNTGELFF
TRBV10-3	14	TRBJ2-5	CAISESTRQETQYF
TRBV3-1/TRBV3-2	17	TRBJ2-7	CASSQDKTGLAHYEQYF
TRBV4-3	16	TRBJ2-2	CASSQGGGGPPGELFF
TRBV27	21	TRBJ2-3	CASSFRPDRVRLAGGSGTQYF
TRBV7-6	16	TRBJ2-3	CASSPLLGGTTDTQYF